The 3 T cell receptor beta chains below all came from one sample that was sequenced in a study of T cell changes during pregnancy in multiple sclerosis. Method: immunoSEQ multiplex PCR; TCRdb's copy keeps in-frame clones and lacks some. The top ten hold 1.5% of the sample, which has about 120,000 clones, about 93% seen once. The sample was peripheral blood, taken in the third trimester of pregnancy. These receptors all stem from a female donor with multiple sclerosis, enrolled in a pregnancy study.

The rearrangement uses TRBV5-1 and TRBJ1-1; a possible D gene is TRBD1 (6 bases). The V end was cut by 0 bases, the J end by 0 bases, with 21 bases between. Per the germline V gene, CDR1 is SGHRS and CDR2 is YFSETQ. The CDR3 runs 19 residues. The CDR3, as DNA: TGCGCCAGCAGCTTGGGTTTGGGGGGGGCCGGATGGATGAACACTGAAGCTTTCTTT. Amino acid sequence: CASSLGLGGAGWMNTEAFF.

The chain links TRBV5-1 to TRBJ2-7; TRBD1 aligns across 10 bases. Germline-derived CDR1 and CDR2 are SGHRS and YFSETQ. This CDR3 has 13 residues. Trimming cost V 5 bases and J 7 bases; bases outside gene matches: 6. In nucleotides, the CDR3 is TGCGCCAGCAGACCGGACAGGGGGGGTGAGCAGTACTTC. This gives the protein CASRPDRGGEQYF. Complete variable domain (other parts from reference TRBV5-1 and TRBJ2-7): KAGVTQTPRYLIKTRGQQVTLSCSPISGHRSVSWYQQTPGQGLQFLFEYFSETQRNKGNFPGRFSGRQFSNSRSEMNVSTLELGDSALYLCASRPDRGGEQYFGPGTRLTVT.

The chain has TRBV6-1 and TRBJ2-5; 7 nucleotides agree with TRBD1. CDR3 size: 16 residues. V shed 0 bases, J shed 4 bases, and the junction held 8 bases outside the gene matches. Germline CDR1 is MNHNS and CDR2 is SASEGT. The CDR3 DNA reads TGTGCCAGCAGTGAAGCCTGGACAGGTCGGAGAGAGACCCAGTACTTC. Translating it yields CASSEAWTGRRETQYF.